The 30 T cell receptor beta chains below all came from one sample that was sequenced in a study of cytomegalovirus exposure and HLA in healthy donors. PCR involved 60 Vbeta and 13 Jbeta primers. Generated by immunoSEQ multiplex PCR, the TCRdb table keeps only in-frame clones and is missing some. The table shows 130,000 or so clones, with around three quarters occurring only once. Material: PBMCs. These receptor sequences come from a man between 18 and 29 years old in good health and CMV-seropositive.

The chain links TRBV5-6 to TRBJ2-7; D is perhaps TRBD1 (6 bases). The CDR3 has 14 residues. Per the germline V gene, CDR1 is SGHDT and CDR2 is YYEEEE. Trimming pared 4 bases from V and 9 bases from J, leaving 20 bases between. The CDR3 here is CASSLISDRLRQYF. Here the CDR3 DNA reads TGTGCCAGCAGCCTAATATCGGACAGATTACGGCAGTACTTC.

The chain couples TRBV19 to TRBJ1-1, with 7 positions matching TRBD1. This CDR3 is 13 amino acids long. Looked up from germline, CDR1 is LNHDA and CDR2 is SQIVND (reference sequence). J gave up 0 bases and V 7 bases, and 2 bases lay outside the gene matches. CDR3 protein: CASKDRLNTEAFF. CDR3 nucleotides: TGTGCCAGTAAGGACAGGTTGAACACTGAAGCTTTCTTT.

This chain joins TRBV2 and TRBJ2-1; D gene ambiguous. V gave up 3 bases and J gave up 9 bases, with 15 bases separating them. CDR1 and CDR2 (germline): SNHLY, FYNNEI. CDR3 size: 14 residues. CDR3 amino acids: CASSERLTLLEQFF. The CDR3 nucleotides read TGTGCCAGCAGTGAGAGGCTGACTTTGCTTGAGCAGTTCTTC.

The chain joins TRBV6-1 to TRBJ2-7; D unresolved. The CDR3 has 12 residues. CDR1 is MNHNS and CDR2 is SASEGT in the germline V gene. V was shortened by 2 bases and J by 4 bases, with 6 bases between the two germline ends. The CDR3 is CASSEFQYEQYF. CDR3 DNA sequence: TGTGCCAGCAGTGAATTTCAATACGAGCAGTACTTC.

The rearrangement links TRBV6-1 to TRBJ1-5; possible D gene TRBD1, 6 bases. Trimming shortened V by 5 bases and J by 7 bases, and 18 bases separated the two germline ends. This CDR3 region has 15 residues. Germline assignment: CDR1 MNHNS and CDR2 SASEGT. CDR3 DNA: TGTGCCAGCAGTTCACGGCAGCGGGGGCGGCAGCCCCAGCATTTT. Translated, it gives CASSSRQRGRQPQHF.

This chain joins TRBV7-9 and TRBJ2-3; possibly TRBD1 for D (6 bases). The CDR3 length is 14 residues. Trimming cost V 11 bases and J 2 bases, with 17 bases left between them. Germline CDR1 is SEHNR and CDR2 is FQNEAQ (reference sequence). As DNA, the CDR3 is TGTGCCTTTAAGCCCAGGGGAAACACAGATACGCAGTATTTT. Protein: CAFKPRGNTDTQYF.

The chain is built from TRBV5-1 and TRBJ1-6, with 8 bases aligning to TRBD1. Germline V gene lookup returns CDR1 SGHRS and CDR2 YFSETQ. Trimming took 5 bases from V and 0 from J; bases not matched to a gene: 10. This CDR3 has 18 residues. CDR3 sequence (DNA): TGCGCCAGCAGGGCCAGGACAGGGACCAGCTCCTATAATTCACCCCTCCACTTT. It is translated as CASRARTGTSSYNSPLHF.

This clone has only one observation. One junction end does not reproduce the germline sequence, and a read error may be involved. This chain connects TRBV28 to TRBJ2-4; possible D gene TRBD2, 5 bases. This CDR3 is 16 amino acids long. CDR1 is MDHEN and CDR2 is SYDVKM in the germline V gene. The CDR3 region has the DNA TGTGCCAGCAGTAACCGGGGAGCCCGAGCCAAAAACAGTCAGTACTTC. Its protein is CASSNRGARAKNSQYF.

This rearrangement joins TRBV28 to TRBJ1-1, with TRBD1 identical over 10 bases. J was trimmed by 1 base and V by 8 bases; bases with no gene match: 10. The CDR3 totals 16 residues. Germline-derived CDR1 and CDR2 are MDHEN and SYDVKM. CDR3 DNA sequence: TGTGCCAGCCTCCCGACAGGGGGCGCAGGGAACACTGAAGCTTTCTTT. This codes for CASLPTGGAGNTEAFF.

The chain is built from TRBV18 and TRBJ2-7; possible D gene TRBD2, 5 bases. V lost 4 bases to trimming and J lost 2 bases, with 15 bases between them. CDR3 length equals 15 residues. Germline values: CDR1 KGHSH, CDR2 LQKENI. CDR3 in amino acids: CASSRDGEWAYEQYF. In DNA, the CDR3 is TGTGCCAGCTCACGGGATGGGGAGTGGGCCTACGAGCAGTACTTC.

The chain couples TRBV10-3 to TRBJ1-3; tentatively, D is TRBD1 (5 bases). Per the germline V gene, CDR1 is ENHRY and CDR2 is SYGVKD. This CDR3 has 12 amino acids. The V end lost 8 bases, the J end lost 4 bases, and 9 bases lay between the germline ends. The CDR3 sequence is CAIRTGGNTIYF. CDR3 nucleotide sequence: TGTGCCATCCGTACAGGAGGAAACACCATATATTTT.

The sample holds a few counts of this clone. V gene TRBV5-4 combines with J gene TRBJ1-6; the D gene is possibly TRBD1 (5 bases). This CDR3 contains 16 residues. CDR1 SGHNT and CDR2 YYREEE come from the germline V gene (reference sequence). Trimming took off 0 bases at V and 9 bases at J, with 16 bases between the two ends. CDR3 bases: TGTGCCAGCAGCTTGGACTCCGGGACGGGAGGTTCACCCCTCCACTTT. Protein product: CASSLDSGTGGSPLHF. Using reference TRBV5-4 and TRBJ1-6 for the parts outside the CDR3, the full variable domain is ETGVTQSPTHLIKTRGQQVTLRCSSQSGHNTVSWYQQALGQGPQFIFQYYREEENGRGNFPPRFSGLQFPNYSSELNVNALELDDSALYLCASSLDSGTGGSPLHFGNGTRLTVT.

The chain links TRBV9 to TRBJ2-1; D ambiguous. This CDR3 spans 13 amino acids. The V end lost 8 bases, the J end lost 4 bases, and 13 bases lay between the germline ends. Germline-derived CDR1 and CDR2 are SGDLS and YYNGEE. CDR3 sequence: CARITTPYNEQFF. The CDR3 DNA reads TGTGCCAGGATTACTACGCCATACAATGAGCAGTTCTTC.

In the case of this clone: Other DNA sequences in the sample encode the same CDR3. CDR3 DNA sequence: TGTGCCAGCAGGTTGACAGGGAGTAATGAAAAACTGTTTTTT. It is translated as CASRLTGSNEKLFF. J is TRBJ1-4 and V is TRBV6-1; 7 nucleotides agree with TRBD1. There are 14 residues in the CDR3. Germline-derived CDR1 and CDR2 are MNHNS and SASEGT. V shed 6 bases and J 4 bases; nucleotides not matched to a gene: 5.

The gene calls are TRBV5-3 and TRBJ1-3; TRBD1 matches 7 bases. TRBV5-3 is recorded as an ORF, its role being uncertain. The CDR3 is 18 amino acids. V gave up 3 bases and J gave up 1 base; unmatched junction bases: 13. The CDR3 DNA reads as TGTGCCAGAAGCTCCGTATGGGGACAGCCGTTTTCTGGAAACACCATATATTTT. Amino acids: CARSSVWGQPFSGNTIYF.

The V and J genes are TRBV28 and TRBJ1-1; D is uncertain. The CDR3 is 16 amino acids. The germline V and J ends were trimmed by 3 bases and 4 bases, with 18 bases remaining between them. Germline lookup yields CDR1 MDHEN and CDR2 SYDVKM. CDR3 in amino acids: CASSFAGALGSTEAFF. CDR3 bases: TGTGCCAGCAGTTTTGCGGGCGCTTTGGGGAGCACTGAAGCTTTCTTT. The variable domain in full, with the rest retrieved from reference TRBV28 and TRBJ1-1, is DVKVTQSSRYLVKRTGEKVFLECVQDMDHENMFWYRQDPGLGLRLIYFSYDVKMKEKGDIPEGYSVSREKKERFSLILESASTNQTSMYLCASSFAGALGSTEAFFGQGTRLTVV.

J is TRBJ2-1 and V is TRBV29-1; 9 bases line up with TRBD2. Trimming at V came to 6 bases and at J to 5 bases, leaving 8 bases not matched to a gene. The CDR3 has 14 amino acids. Germline CDR1 is SQVTM and CDR2 is ANQGSEA. The CDR3: CSVARTSVNNEQFF. CDR3 DNA: TGCAGCGTCGCCCGGACTAGCGTAAACAATGAGCAGTTCTTC.

This sequence joins TRBV7-9 and TRBJ1-4; 8 nucleotides agree with TRBD1. The length of the CDR3 is 16 residues. After removal of 4 bases from V and 4 bases from J, the junction contained 8 bases not matched to a gene. The germline gives CDR1 SEHNR, CDR2 FQNEAQ (reference sequence). The CDR3 spells CASSSRRTGINEKLFF. The CDR3 DNA reads as TGTGCCAGCAGCTCACGTCGGACAGGGATTAATGAAAAACTGTTTTTT.

In its sample, this clone was seen a few times. The V gene is TRBV19, the J gene TRBJ2-6; tentative D call: TRBD1 (6 bases). V dropped 7 bases and J dropped 2 bases, with 6 bases sitting between them. The length of the CDR3 is 13 residues. Germline lookup yields CDR1 LNHDA and CDR2 SQIVND (reference sequence). CDR3 DNA: TGTGCCAGTAACAGGGCTGGGGCCAACGTCCTGACTTTC. Its translation is CASNRAGANVLTF.

This clone occurred a few times. The chain links TRBV5-1 to TRBJ1-1; the D is unclear. V was pared by 3 bases and J by 5 bases, with 8 bases between. The V gene's germline CDR1 is SGHRS and CDR2 YFSETQ. The CDR3 runs 12 residues. The CDR3 reads CASSYEGTEAFF. CDR3 coding DNA: TGCGCCAGCAGCTACGAGGGAACTGAAGCTTTCTTT.

The V and J genes are TRBV5-1 and TRBJ1-1; 9 nucleotides align to TRBD1. The CDR3 has 13 residues. The germline CDR1 and CDR2 sequences are SGHRS and YFSETQ. V lost 7 bases and J lost 1; bases outside the gene matches: 2. The CDR3 sequence: CASAQGANTEAFF. Written as DNA, the CDR3 is TGCGCCAGCGCACAGGGGGCGAACACTGAAGCTTTCTTT.

The table lists this clone with a few counts. The V and J genes are TRBV2 and TRBJ1-2, with 9 bases that match TRBD1. The CDR3 is 12 residues long. Looked up from germline, CDR1 is SNHLY and CDR2 is FYNNEI. With 10 bases clipped from V and 4 bases from J, the junction kept 4 bases outside the gene matches. CDR3 nucleotides: TGTGCCACCGCGGGACAGGGCTATGGCTACACCTTC. Protein sequence: CATAGQGYGYTF.

The chain is built from TRBV28 and TRBJ2-5; 8 positions match TRBD2. CDR1 is MDHEN, CDR2 SYDVKM, per germline. V shed 5 bases and J 4 bases; nucleotides not matched to a gene: 15. The CDR3 has 17 residues. CDR3 in DNA: TGTGCCAGCAGTGCCGTTCCCCGCGGGGGGCCGGGAGAGACCCAGTACTTC. Translated: CASSAVPRGGPGETQYF.

CDR3 nucleotide sequence: TGTGCCAGTAGTATCTACAGGGGAAGTGAAAAACTGTTTTTT. Its translation is CASSIYRGSEKLFF. V gene TRBV19 combines with J gene TRBJ1-4, with 7 nucleotides matching TRBD1. There are 14 residues in the CDR3. Losses at the gene ends were 3 bases for V and 7 bases for J; bases not matched to a gene: 5. Germline V gene data show CDR1 as LNHDA and CDR2 as SQIVND (reference sequence).

This clone has a handful of counts. The DNA for the CDR3 is TGTGCCAGCAGCGTGGGGACAGACTACAATGAGCAGTTCTTC. As protein: CASSVGTDYNEQFF. This chain joins TRBV9 and TRBJ2-1, with 7 bases identical to TRBD1. V dropped 2 bases and J dropped 3; count of bases not matched to a gene: 2. The CDR3 is 14 residues long. The V gene's germline CDR1 is SGDLS and CDR2 YYNGEE.

This clone was counted between two and nine times. CDR3 nucleotide sequence: TGTGCCAGCAGTTACAACGGGGGGGATGGCTACACCTTC. It codes for CASSYNGGDGYTF. The chain joins TRBV6-5 to TRBJ1-2, with TRBD1 as a possible D gene (5 bases). The length of the CDR3 is 13 residues. Trimming left V 2 bases short and J 6 bases short, with 10 bases between. The germline CDR1 and CDR2 sequences are MNHEY and SVGAGI.

Only a few counts were recorded for this clone. The chain uses TRBV10-1 and TRBJ1-2; unclear D gene. CDR3 length: 14 amino acids. The V gene's germline CDR1 is WNHNN and CDR2 SYGVQD (reference sequence). Trimming shortened V by 3 bases and J by 8 bases, and 16 bases separated the two germline ends. The CDR3 DNA follows: TGCGCCAGCAGTGATACCCCAACTCTGCGGGGCTACACCTTC. This translates into CASSDTPTLRGYTF.

CDR3 residues: CSVEDLNQPNYGYTF. The CDR3 nucleotides read TGCAGCGTTGAAGATCTAAACCAACCCAACTATGGCTACACCTTC. The gene calls are TRBV29-1 and TRBJ1-2; unclear D gene. V shed 0 bases and J shed 2 bases, with 13 bases lying between them. The CDR3 sequence is 15 residues long. CDR1 is SQVTM and CDR2 is ANQGSEA in the germline V gene.

The chain has TRBV5-6 and TRBJ2-5; 8 bases are shared with TRBD1. Gene TRBJ2-7 matches the end of the DNA better, so the J call may be wrong. The CDR3 runs 16 residues. CDR1 is SGHDT and CDR2 is YYEEEE in the germline V gene. For the CDR3, the DNA is TGTGCCAGCAGCATGCCCAGGGGGCGAAACTCCTACGAGCAGTACTTC. Translation: CASSMPRGRNSYEQYF.

For the CDR3, the DNA is TGTGCCAGCTCACCCCCGAGTTCTCTCTATTATGGCTACACCTTC. Translating it yields CASSPPSSLYYGYTF. The chain is built from TRBV18 and TRBJ1-2; D gene unclear. The CDR3 runs 15 residues. From germline, CDR1 is KGHSH and CDR2 LQKENI. V lost 3 bases, J lost 5 bases, and 16 bases lay in between.